What follows are 31 T cell receptor beta chains derived from one specimen sequenced in a study of shared clonotypes between healthy human individuals. Libraries were prepared by immunoSEQ multiplex PCR; TCRdb keeps only in-frame clonotypes and omits some of them. This table has millions of clones, 85% to 95% appearing once. Sample: naive CD4+ T cells sorted from blood. Regarding subset: CD45RA+ positively selected. These receptors came from a man aged 18 to 30 in good health.

This clone was detected once. The chain carries TRBV25-1 and TRBJ1-6; TRBD1 is a possible D gene (6 bases). Germline V gives CDR1 MGHDK, CDR2 SYGVNS. This CDR3 region has 17 residues. Trimming stripped 4 bases from V and 0 bases from J, with 13 bases between. This chain's CDR3 is CASSGGTPSSYNSPLHF. In DNA, the CDR3 is TGTGCCAGCAGTGGCGGGACACCGAGCTCCTATAATTCACCCCTCCACTTT.

The CDR3 DNA reads TGTGCCAGCAGTTTTCGGACAGGGAAAGTGAACACTGAAGCTTTCTTT. Translated: CASSFRTGKVNTEAFF. This sequence joins TRBV6-5 and TRBJ1-1, with TRBD1 identical over 8 bases. J gave up 0 bases and V 4 bases, and 7 bases lay outside the gene matches. Germline values: CDR1 MNHEY, CDR2 SVGAGI. The CDR3 totals 16 residues.

The V and J genes are TRBV29-1 and TRBJ2-1; 7 nucleotides line up with TRBD2. The V segment lost 4 bases and the J segment 2 bases; nucleotides outside the gene matches: 5. The CDR3 length is 14 residues. Germline CDR1 reads SQVTM; CDR2 reads ANQGSEA. The CDR3 DNA sequence: TGCAGCGTTGTAGTCCGGGGGGCCTACAATGAGCAGTTCTTC. Amino acid sequence: CSVVVRGAYNEQFF.

V is TRBV4-3 and J is TRBJ2-1, with D perhaps TRBD2 (5 bases). V lost 0 bases to trimming and J lost 4 bases, with 13 bases between them. The germline CDR1 and CDR2 sequences are LGHNA and YSLEER. CDR3 length equals 16 residues. CDR3 coding DNA: TGCGCCAGCAGCCAAGAACGGGGATTTGGATACAATGAGCAGTTCTTC. Translated: CASSQERGFGYNEQFF.

The chain employs TRBV18 and TRBJ1-4; D unclear. Trimming stripped 4 bases from V and 6 bases from J, with 18 bases between. Germline V gene data show CDR1 as KGHSH and CDR2 as LQKENI. The CDR3 loop spans 16 amino acids. The CDR3 sequence is CASSLTRLELDEKLFF. The DNA for the CDR3 is TGTGCCAGCTCACTAACTCGATTGGAACTTGATGAAAAACTGTTTTTT.

The J gene is TRBJ2-1, the V gene TRBV7-9, with 9 bases identical to TRBD2. After removal of 1 base from V and 5 bases from J, the junction contained 12 bases not matched to a gene. The CDR3 runs 18 residues. The germline CDR1 and CDR2 sequences are SEHNR and FQNEAQ (reference sequence). In nucleotides, the CDR3 is TGTGCCAGCAGCTTAGTATGGGGACTAGCATCCGGGGACAATGAGCAGTTCTTC. Amino acid sequence: CASSLVWGLASGDNEQFF. The full variable domain, with the rest looked up from reference TRBV7-9 and TRBJ2-1, is DTGVSQNPRHKITKRGQNVTFRCDPISEHNRLYWYRQTLGQGPEFLTYFQNEAQLEKSRLLSDRFSAERPKGSFSTLEIQRTEQGDSAMYLCASSLVWGLASGDNEQFFGPGTRLTVL.

Only one count was recorded for this clone. The same CDR3 is also encoded by other DNA sequences in this sample. The V and J genes are TRBV18 and TRBJ1-6; 8 nucleotides align to TRBD1. CDR1 is KGHSH, CDR2 LQKENI, per germline. V lost 1 base, J lost 6 bases, and 2 bases stayed unmatched. The CDR3 is 15 residues long. CDR3 protein: CASSPQGQGNSPLHF. For the CDR3, the DNA is TGTGCCAGCTCACCACAAGGACAGGGTAATTCACCCCTCCACTTT.

J is TRBJ2-5 and V is TRBV27; D gene uncertain. Trimming took 0 bases from V and 5 from J, leaving 16 bases between them. The CDR3 spans 16 residues. The germline V gene encodes CDR1 MNHEY and CDR2 SMNVEV (reference sequence). The CDR3 nucleotides read TGTGCCAGCAGTTTATCCCCCGCCGTCTCGAGGGAGACCCAGTACTTC. It yields the protein CASSLSPAVSRETQYF.

The chain links TRBV6-6 to TRBJ1-2; D is unclear. Trimming took 6 bases from V and 3 from J, leaving 11 bases between them. Per germline, CDR1 MNHNY and CDR2 SVGAGI (reference sequence). The CDR3 loop spans 13 amino acids. In DNA form, the CDR3 reads TGTGCCAGCAGGTCGTCCTCCTACTATGGCTACACCTTC. This encodes CASRSSSYYGYTF.

Worth noting for this clone: This specimen includes other DNA sequences encoding the same CDR3. The rearrangement joins TRBV5-1 to TRBJ2-3; D unresolved. The germline gives CDR1 SGHRS, CDR2 YFSETQ. CDR3 size: 15 residues. With 0 bases removed from V and 0 bases from J, the gap between germline ends came to 8 bases. The CDR3 DNA sequence: TGCGCCAGCAGCTTGGGAGGAGTCAGCACAGATACGCAGTATTTT. This translates into CASSLGGVSTDTQYF.

This clone has only one observation. This sequence joins TRBV5-6 and TRBJ1-5; possible D gene TRBD1, 5 bases. This CDR3 is 16 amino acids long. Trimming shortened V by 2 bases and J by 0 bases, and 12 bases separated the two germline ends. The germline V gene encodes CDR1 SGHDT and CDR2 YYEEEE. CDR3 nucleotides: TGTGCCAGCAGCTTAGGTTCACAGGTTAGCAATCAGCCCCAGCATTTT. It codes for CASSLGSQVSNQPQHF.

The chain combines TRBV19 with TRBJ2-7; D possibly corresponds to TRBD2 (6 bases). The length of the CDR3 is 14 residues. Germline V lookup: CDR1 LNHDA, CDR2 SQIVND (reference sequence). Trimming removed 4 bases from V and 2 bases from J, with 12 bases in between. The DNA for the CDR3 is TGTGCCAGTAGTAACGGAGGGCATACCTACGAGCAGTACTTC. Translation gives CASSNGGHTYEQYF.

J is TRBJ2-4 and V is TRBV30, with unresolved D. Germline V gives CDR1 GTSNPN, CDR2 SVGIG (reference sequence). The length of the CDR3 is 12 residues. V lost 3 bases and J lost 7, with 10 bases in between. The CDR3 coding sequence is TGTGCCTGGAGGGCCAAAACGAACATTCAGTACTTC. Encoded protein: CAWRAKTNIQYF.

V is TRBV27 and J is TRBJ2-3; unclear D gene. V lost 2 bases, J lost 2 bases, and 8 bases lay in between. The CDR3 extends over 14 amino acids. The V gene's germline CDR1 is MNHEY and CDR2 SMNVEV (reference sequence). In DNA, the CDR3 is TGTGCCAGCAGTTTAGGGCTTTTCACAGATACGCAGTATTTT. This sequence encodes CASSLGLFTDTQYF.

The chain combines TRBV5-1 with TRBJ2-1, with TRBD2 matching over 10 bases. The CDR3 extends over 17 amino acids. With V trimmed by 0 bases and J by 7 bases, 10 bases remained unmatched. Germline assignment: CDR1 SGHRS and CDR2 YFSETQ. CDR3 amino acids: CASSLGVVAGGSNEQFF. The CDR3 DNA sequence: TGCGCCAGCAGCTTGGGGGTAGTAGCGGGAGGATCTAATGAGCAGTTCTTC.

The chain carries TRBV18 and TRBJ1-2, with unresolved D. CDR1 is KGHSH, CDR2 LQKENI, per germline. The CDR3 consists of 13 residues. V was clipped by 4 bases and J by 3 bases, with 9 bases between them. This CDR3 reads CASSQAGDYGYTF. The DNA for the CDR3 is TGTGCCAGCTCACAGGCAGGCGACTATGGCTACACCTTC.

This chain joins TRBV9 and TRBJ2-2; 7 nucleotides align to TRBD2. CDR1 and CDR2 from the germline V gene are SGDLS and YYNGEE. The CDR3 loop spans 16 amino acids. Unmatched junction bases numbered 3, after V lost 0 bases and J lost 1 base. CDR3 DNA sequence: TGTGCCAGCAGCGTAGTTCCGGGAGGGAACACCGGGGAGCTGTTTTTT. Translation: CASSVVPGGNTGELFF.

The chain combines TRBV7-8 with TRBJ2-5; TRBD2 agrees at 10 bases. This CDR3 is 18 amino acids long. Trimming cost V 4 bases and J 5 bases; bases outside gene matches: 16. CDR1 and CDR2 (germline): SGHVS, FQNEAQ. The CDR3, as DNA: TGTGCCAGCAGCTCCCCAAGGACTAGCGGATCTCGCTGGGAGACCCAGTACTTC. Its protein is CASSSPRTSGSRWETQYF.

The genes are TRBV6-6 and TRBJ2-1; TRBD2 aligns across 11 bases. V lost 6 bases to trimming and J lost 2 bases; unmatched junction nucleotides: 3. This CDR3 has 15 amino acids. The germline CDR1 and CDR2 sequences are MNHNY and SVGAGI (reference sequence). CDR3: CASSVAGGAYNEQFF. CDR3 nucleotide sequence: TGTGCCAGCAGCGTAGCGGGGGGGGCCTACAATGAGCAGTTCTTC.

The rearrangement joins TRBV9 to TRBJ2-2, with D possibly TRBD2 on 5 matching bases. The CDR3 length is 14 residues. Trimming left V 6 bases short and J 6 bases short, with 15 bases between. The germline gives CDR1 SGDLS, CDR2 YYNGEE. CDR3 region: CASKPFAEAGELFF. For the CDR3, the DNA is TGTGCCAGCAAGCCCTTCGCGGAGGCCGGGGAGCTGTTTTTT.

J is TRBJ2-3 and V is TRBV5-5; D uncertain. V was trimmed by 1 base and J by 4 bases, leaving 7 bases between them. CDR3 length equals 13 residues. The germline CDR1 and CDR2 sequences are SGHKS and YYEKEE (reference sequence). In DNA, the CDR3 is TGTGCCAGCAGCTTGTTGGCTCCAGATACGCAGTATTTT. Amino acid sequence: CASSLLAPDTQYF.

The J gene is TRBJ1-1, the V gene TRBV7-2, with TRBD1 as a possible D gene (5 bases). Germline CDR1 reads SGHTA; CDR2 reads FQGNSA. V was pared by 5 bases and J by 4 bases, with 14 bases between. CDR3 length: 14 amino acids. CDR3 in DNA: TGTGCCAGCAGCCTAACGGGGCGGGGCACTGAAGCTTTCTTT. It yields the protein CASSLTGRGTEAFF.

The chain recombines TRBV10-3 with TRBJ2-1, with a tentative D call TRBD1 (6 bases). There are 15 residues in the CDR3. Germline CDR1 reads ENHRY; CDR2 reads SYGVKD. The germline V and J ends were trimmed by 2 bases and 3 bases, with 11 bases remaining between them. CDR3 sequence reads: CAISELGANYNEQFF. The CDR3 DNA is TGTGCCATCAGTGAGCTGGGGGCCAACTACAATGAGCAGTTCTTC.

This chain links TRBV7-2 with TRBJ1-5; the D gene is possibly TRBD1 (6 bases). CDR1 and CDR2 from the germline V gene are SGHTA and FQGNSA. CDR3 length: 15 residues. Trimming pared 1 base from V and 0 bases from J, leaving 7 bases between. CDR3 in DNA: TGTGCCAGCAGCTTAGAGGGGGTTAGCAATCAGCCCCAGCATTTT. Its translation is CASSLEGVSNQPQHF.

The V call is TRBV5-4, the J call TRBJ2-7; tentatively, D is TRBD1 (5 bases). Germline loops: CDR1 SGHNT, CDR2 YYREEE (reference sequence). CDR3 size: 13 residues. V dropped 2 bases and J dropped 0 bases, with 6 bases sitting between them. The CDR3, as DNA: TGTGCCAGCAGCTTCAGGGACTCCTACGAGCAGTACTTC. Translated, it gives CASSFRDSYEQYF.

The V call is TRBV6-6, the J call TRBJ2-3; D is possibly TRBD1 (5 bases). The CDR3 has 13 residues. Trimming removed 3 bases from V and 7 bases from J, with 11 bases in between. CDR1 is MNHNY, CDR2 SVGAGI, per germline (reference sequence). CDR3 region: CASSYVGRNTQYF. The CDR3 nucleotides read TGTGCCAGCAGTTATGTGGGGCGAAATACGCAGTATTTT.

The V and J genes are TRBV5-1 and TRBJ2-3, with D perhaps TRBD1 (6 bases). Trimming shortened V by 0 bases and J by 5 bases, and 13 bases separated the two germline ends. CDR1 and CDR2 from the germline V gene are SGHRS and YFSETQ. CDR3 length: 15 amino acids. DNA of the CDR3: TGCGCCAGCAGCTTGGTACCAGGGGTGGGAGATACGCAGTATTTT. Translated, it gives CASSLVPGVGDTQYF.

This clone was seen just once. This chain joins TRBV7-9 and TRBJ1-1; D may be TRBD1 (5 bases). Trimming cost V 6 bases and J 3 bases, with 17 bases left between them. The CDR3 is made up of 15 amino acids. The germline CDR1 and CDR2 sequences are SEHNR and FQNEAQ (reference sequence). CDR3: CASRALGQADTEAFF. The CDR3, as DNA: TGTGCCAGCAGAGCTTTGGGGCAGGCGGACACTGAAGCTTTCTTT.

In the case of this clone: Possible read error: a much larger clone is one base away. This chain connects TRBV7-3 to TRBJ1-2, with 12 bases that match TRBD1. CDR1 is SGHTA, CDR2 FQGTGA, per germline. There are 15 residues in the CDR3. The CDR3 region has the DNA TGTGCCAGCAGCCGAGACGGGACAGGGGGCTATGGCAACACCTTC. It yields the protein CASSRDGTGGYGNTF.

The chain joins TRBV21-1 to TRBJ2-7; the table assigns TRBD2, which was not confirmed against the DNA. TRBV21-1 is marked as a pseudogene. This CDR3 has 12 amino acids. DNA for the CDR3: TGTGCCAGCAGCGCGGTCGGGTACGAGCAGTACTTC. Amino acids: CASSAVGYEQYF.

This chain uses TRBV7-2 with TRBJ2-7; 9 bases match TRBD1. Germline V gene lookup returns CDR1 SGHTA and CDR2 FQGNSA. The CDR3 runs to 15 residues. J lost 2 bases, V lost 5 bases, and 7 bases had no gene match. CDR3 amino acids: CASSPDRGDTYEQYF. CDR3 nucleotides: TGTGCCAGCAGCCCGGACAGGGGCGACACCTACGAGCAGTACTTC.